This section outlines one T cell receptor beta chain sequence together with its context. Its antigen is unidentified. The sample belongs to a study of cytomegalovirus exposure and HLA in healthy donors. Sequencing used immunoSEQ multiplex PCR; TCRdb keeps in-frame clones, though not all of them. This sample has 150,000 to 200,000 clones; roughly nine tenths occur once, and the top ten carry 5% to 7%. Study-level findings and limits: Researchers catalogued 164 TCR beta chains as cytomegalovirus-associated.

The receptor comes from a woman in her twenties or thirties in good health and CMV-seronegative. The sequenced sample was PBMCs.

The CDR3 loop reads CASSERTTGITYEQYF. The DNA for the CDR3 is TGTGCCAGTAGTGAACGTACCACAGGGATTACCTACGAGCAGTACTTC. This chain connects TRBV19 to TRBJ2-7, with TRBD1 as a possible D gene (6 bases). V lost 5 bases and J 2 bases, leaving 19 bases between the germline ends. The CDR3 has 16 residues. CDR1 is LNHDA, CDR2 SQIVND, per germline (reference sequence).